The rows below give T cell receptor beta chains drawn from one sample of a study of control samples from healthy donors and cancer patients. The assay was immunoSEQ multiplex PCR, and TCRdb's table has in-frame clones only and misses some. Of about 52,000 clones listed, roughly 95% were seen once; the top ten hold roughly 2.3%. Specimen: blood. The source is a man under 40 in good health. CDR3s include the opening cysteine and the closing phenylalanine or tryptophan.

j_gene	v_gene	len	CDR3aa
TRBJ2-1	TRBV11-3	15	CASSRESGRGPEQFF
TRBJ2-7	TRBV28	13	CASTVRLRGEQYF
TRBJ2-1	TRBV7-9	17	CASSPPYRLAGGFEQFF
TRBJ2-2	TRBV4-1	16	CASSQAPPGGTGELFF
TRBJ2-2	TRBV6-4	15	CASSQEGRGTGELFF
TRBJ2-7	TRBV18	19	CASSPITHGSLAGVYEQYF
TRBJ2-3	TRBV12-3/TRBV12-4	13	CASSPGSIDTQYF
TRBJ2-3	TRBV28	16	CASSPDRERSTDTQYF
TRBJ2-5	TRBV5-5	16	CASSQGTGGMGETQYF
TRBJ1-5	TRBV6-2/TRBV6-3	16	CASSAHLRMGNQPQHF
TRBJ2-3	TRBV30	12	CAWSLRTDTQYF
TRBJ1-4	TRBV10-1	14	CARLEDQDGEKLFF
TRBJ2-3	TRBV28	19	CASSRPLGLAGHLGDTQYF
TRBJ2-7	TRBV11-3	13	CASSQELRTEQYF
TRBJ2-1	TRBV5-6	14	CASSLAGVGNEQFF
TRBJ1-1	TRBV19	16	CASSHRGGRMNTEAFF
TRBJ2-2	TRBV2	14	CATQGTANTGELFF
TRBJ2-7	TRBV9	18	CASSAGTSGREISYEQYF
TRBJ1-4	TRBV4-1	15	CASSLIRQGAEKLFF
TRBJ2-2	TRBV6-2/TRBV6-3	18	CASSYITSRASNTGELFF
TRBJ2-3	TRBV3-1/TRBV3-2	17	CASIRIRLAGDADTQYF
TRBJ2-7	TRBV28	15	CASRPPGSLSYEQYF
TRBJ2-1	TRBV27	16	CASSTSDRIPYNEQFF
TRBJ2-7	TRBV15	15	CATSISGGPRGEQYF
TRBJ2-1	TRBV28	12	CASSFYPNEQFF
TRBJ1-2	TRBV2	14	CASKDAGAFHGYTF
TRBJ1-4	TRBV7-9	15	CASSSWTGPNEKLFF
TRBJ2-2	TRBV9	15	CASSVVAGSTGELFF
TRBJ1-2	TRBV7-9	14	CASSSGDRYYGYTF
TRBJ2-7	TRBV5-6	14	CASSPGQGSYEQYF